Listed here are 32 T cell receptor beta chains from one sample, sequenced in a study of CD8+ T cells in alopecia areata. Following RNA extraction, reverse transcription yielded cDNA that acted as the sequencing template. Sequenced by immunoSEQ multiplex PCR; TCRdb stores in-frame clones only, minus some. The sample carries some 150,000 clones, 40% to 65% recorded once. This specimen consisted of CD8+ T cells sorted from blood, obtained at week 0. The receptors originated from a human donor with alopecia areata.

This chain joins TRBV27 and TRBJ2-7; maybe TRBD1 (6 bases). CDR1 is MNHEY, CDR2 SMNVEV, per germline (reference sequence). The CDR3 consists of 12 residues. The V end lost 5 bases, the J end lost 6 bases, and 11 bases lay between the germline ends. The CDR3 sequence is CASSAGVGEQYF. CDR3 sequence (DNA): TGTGCCAGCAGTGCAGGGGTCGGCGAGCAGTACTTC.

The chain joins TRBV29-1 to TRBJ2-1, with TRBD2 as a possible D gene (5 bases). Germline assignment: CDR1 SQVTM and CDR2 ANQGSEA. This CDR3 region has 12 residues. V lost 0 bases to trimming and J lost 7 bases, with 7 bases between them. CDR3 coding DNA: TGCAGCGTTGAAGACGGCGGGAATGAGCAGTTCTTC. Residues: CSVEDGGNEQFF.

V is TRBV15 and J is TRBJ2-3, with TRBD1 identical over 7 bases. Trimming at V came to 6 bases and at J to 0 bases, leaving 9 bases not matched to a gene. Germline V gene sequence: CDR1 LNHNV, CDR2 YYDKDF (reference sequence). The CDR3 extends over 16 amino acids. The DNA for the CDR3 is TGTGCCACCAGATGGACAGGTTCGACTAGCACAGATACGCAGTATTTT. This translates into CATRWTGSTSTDTQYF.

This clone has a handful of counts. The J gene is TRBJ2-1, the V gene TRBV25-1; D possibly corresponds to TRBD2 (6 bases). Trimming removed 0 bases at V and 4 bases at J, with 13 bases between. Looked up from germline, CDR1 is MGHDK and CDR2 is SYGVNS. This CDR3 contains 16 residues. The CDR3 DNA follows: TGTGCCAGCAGTGAATACTCGAGTAGCGGTTACAATGAGCAGTTCTTC. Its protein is CASSEYSSSGYNEQFF.

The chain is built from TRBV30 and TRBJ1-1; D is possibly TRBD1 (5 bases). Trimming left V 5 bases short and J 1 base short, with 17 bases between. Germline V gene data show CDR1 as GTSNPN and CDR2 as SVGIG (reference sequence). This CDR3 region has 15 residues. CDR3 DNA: TGTGCCTGGGGATTTCTTGGCAGGGAGAACACTGAAGCTTTCTTT. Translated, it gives CAWGFLGRENTEAFF. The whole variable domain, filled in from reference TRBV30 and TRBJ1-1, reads SQTIHQWPATLVQPVGSPLSLECTVEGTSNPNLYWYRQAAGRGLQLLFYSVGIGQISSEVPQNLSASRPQDRQFILSSKKLLLSDSGFYLCAWGFLGRENTEAFFGQGTRLTVV.

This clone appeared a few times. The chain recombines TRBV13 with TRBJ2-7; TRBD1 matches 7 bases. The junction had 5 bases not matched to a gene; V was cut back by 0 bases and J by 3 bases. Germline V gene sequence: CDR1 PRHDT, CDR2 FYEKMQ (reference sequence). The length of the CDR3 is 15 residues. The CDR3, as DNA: TGTGCCAGCAGCTTAGGGGGACAGTTAAACTACGAGCAGTACTTC. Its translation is CASSLGGQLNYEQYF.

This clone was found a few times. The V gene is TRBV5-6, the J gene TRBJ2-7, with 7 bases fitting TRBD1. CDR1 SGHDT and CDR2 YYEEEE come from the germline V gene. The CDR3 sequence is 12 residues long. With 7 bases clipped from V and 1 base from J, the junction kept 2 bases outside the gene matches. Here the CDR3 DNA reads TGTGCCAGCGAGGGACAGTCCTACGAGCAGTACTTC. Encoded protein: CASEGQSYEQYF.

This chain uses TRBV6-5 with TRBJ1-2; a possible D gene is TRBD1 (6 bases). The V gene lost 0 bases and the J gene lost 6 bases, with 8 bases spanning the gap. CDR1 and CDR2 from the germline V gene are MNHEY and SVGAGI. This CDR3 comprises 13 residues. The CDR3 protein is CASSYSEGDGYTF. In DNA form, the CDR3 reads TGTGCCAGCAGTTACTCGGAGGGGGATGGCTACACCTTC.

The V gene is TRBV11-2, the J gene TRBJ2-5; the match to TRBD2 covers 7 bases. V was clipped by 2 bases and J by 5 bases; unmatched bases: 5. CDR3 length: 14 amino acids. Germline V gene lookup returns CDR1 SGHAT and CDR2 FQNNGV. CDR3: CASSLTGGTETQYF. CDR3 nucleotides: TGTGCCAGCAGCTTAACGGGGGGTACGGAGACCCAGTACTTC.

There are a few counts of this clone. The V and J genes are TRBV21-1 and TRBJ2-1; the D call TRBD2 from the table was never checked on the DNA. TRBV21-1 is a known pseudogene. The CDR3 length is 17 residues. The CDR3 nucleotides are TGTGCCAGCAGCCCGCGGGAGGAGGGGGAGTCCTACAATGAGCAGTTCTTC. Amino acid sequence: CASSPREEGESYNEQFF.

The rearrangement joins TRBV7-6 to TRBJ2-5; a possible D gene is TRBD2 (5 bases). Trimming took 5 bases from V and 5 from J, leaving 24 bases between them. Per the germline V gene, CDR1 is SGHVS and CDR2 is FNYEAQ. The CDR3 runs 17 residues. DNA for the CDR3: TGTGCCAGCAGCCCACGCCGAGGGCTTATTATGTCGGAGACCCAGTACTTC. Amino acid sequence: CASSPRRGLIMSETQYF.

In DNA, the CDR3 is TGTGCCAGCAGCTTGAGTGGAGATACGCAGTATTTT. The encoded protein is CASSLSGDTQYF. This sequence joins TRBV5-6 and TRBJ2-3; D is ambiguous. The CDR3 spans 12 residues. V gave up 1 base and J gave up 5 bases, with 5 bases separating them. Germline CDR1 is SGHDT and CDR2 is YYEEEE.

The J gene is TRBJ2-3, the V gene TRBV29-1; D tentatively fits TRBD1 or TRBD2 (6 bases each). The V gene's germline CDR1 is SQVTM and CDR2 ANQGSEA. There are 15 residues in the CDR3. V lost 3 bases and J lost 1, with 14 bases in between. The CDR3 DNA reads TGCAGCGTTGATTATGGGGGGCTGGGCACAGATACGCAGTATTTT. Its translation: CSVDYGGLGTDTQYF.

The CDR3 here is CASSFVAGSQETQYF. The CDR3 nucleotides are TGTGCCAGCAGTTTCGTAGCGGGGAGCCAAGAGACCCAGTACTTC. V and J are TRBV27 and TRBJ2-5; 8 bases are shared with TRBD2. CDR3 length: 15 amino acids. Losses at the gene ends were 3 bases for V and 1 base for J; bases not matched to a gene: 4. From germline, CDR1 is MNHEY and CDR2 SMNVEV (reference sequence).

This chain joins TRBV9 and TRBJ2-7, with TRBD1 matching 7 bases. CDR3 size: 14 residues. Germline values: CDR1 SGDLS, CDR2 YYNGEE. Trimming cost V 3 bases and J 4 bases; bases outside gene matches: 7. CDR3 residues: CASSAGTEEYEQYF. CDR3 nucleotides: TGTGCCAGCAGCGCCGGGACAGAAGAATACGAGCAGTACTTC.

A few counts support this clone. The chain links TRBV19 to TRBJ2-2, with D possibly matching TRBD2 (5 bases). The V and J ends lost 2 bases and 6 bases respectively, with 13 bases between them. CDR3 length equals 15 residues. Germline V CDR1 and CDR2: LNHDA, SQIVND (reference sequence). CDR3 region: CASSIWDPGSGELFF. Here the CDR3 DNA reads TGTGCCAGTAGTATATGGGATCCGGGGTCCGGGGAGCTGTTTTTT.

The CDR3 DNA reads TGTGCCTGGAGCGTAACCCACAATGAGCAGTTCTTC. Protein product: CAWSVTHNEQFF. The chain is built from TRBV30 and TRBJ2-1; unclear D gene. This CDR3 region has 12 residues. V lost 3 bases, J lost 5 bases, and 8 bases lay in between. Germline V gene sequence: CDR1 GTSNPN, CDR2 SVGIG (reference sequence).

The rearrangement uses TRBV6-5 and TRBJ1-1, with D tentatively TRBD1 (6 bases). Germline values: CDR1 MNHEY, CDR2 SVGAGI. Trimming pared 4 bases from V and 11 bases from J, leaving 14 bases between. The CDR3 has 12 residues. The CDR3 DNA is TGTGCCAGCAGTTCCACGACAGGAGGGGCTTTCTTT. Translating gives CASSSTTGGAFF.

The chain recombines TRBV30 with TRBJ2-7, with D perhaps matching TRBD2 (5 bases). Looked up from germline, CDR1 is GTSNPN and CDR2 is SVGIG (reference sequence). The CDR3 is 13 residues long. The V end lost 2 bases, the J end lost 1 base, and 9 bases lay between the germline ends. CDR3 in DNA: TGTGCCTGGAGTCTCTGGGAGTCCTACGAGCAGTACTTC. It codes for CAWSLWESYEQYF.

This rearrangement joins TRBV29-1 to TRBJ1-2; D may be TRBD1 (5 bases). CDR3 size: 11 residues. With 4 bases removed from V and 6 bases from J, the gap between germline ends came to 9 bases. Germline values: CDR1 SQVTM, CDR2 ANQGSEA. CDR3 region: CSVVGGNGYTF. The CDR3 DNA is TGCAGCGTTGTTGGGGGGAATGGCTACACCTTC. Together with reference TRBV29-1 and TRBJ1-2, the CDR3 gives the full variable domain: SAVISQKPSRDICQRGTSLTIQCQVDSQVTMMFWYRQQPGQSLTLIATANQGSEATYESGFVIDKFPISRPNLTFSTLTVSNMSPEDSSIYLCSVVGGNGYTFGSGTRLTVV.

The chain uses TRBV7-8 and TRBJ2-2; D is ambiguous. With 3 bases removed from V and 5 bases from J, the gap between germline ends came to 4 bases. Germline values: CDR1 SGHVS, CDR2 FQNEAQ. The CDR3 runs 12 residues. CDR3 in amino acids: CASSFPTGELFF. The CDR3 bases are TGTGCCAGCAGCTTCCCAACCGGGGAGCTGTTTTTT. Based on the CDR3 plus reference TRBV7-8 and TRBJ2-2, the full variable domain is GAGVSQSPRYKVAKRGQDVALRCDPISGHVSLFWYQQALGQGPEFLTYFQNEAQLDKSGLPSDRFFAERPEGSVSTLKIQRTQQEDSAVYLCASSFPTGELFFGEGSRLTVL.

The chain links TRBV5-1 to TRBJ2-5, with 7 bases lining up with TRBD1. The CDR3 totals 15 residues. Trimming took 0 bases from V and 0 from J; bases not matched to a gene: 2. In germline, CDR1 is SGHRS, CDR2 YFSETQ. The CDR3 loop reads CASSLEGTDQETQYF. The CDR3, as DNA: TGCGCCAGCAGCTTGGAAGGGACAGACCAAGAGACCCAGTACTTC.

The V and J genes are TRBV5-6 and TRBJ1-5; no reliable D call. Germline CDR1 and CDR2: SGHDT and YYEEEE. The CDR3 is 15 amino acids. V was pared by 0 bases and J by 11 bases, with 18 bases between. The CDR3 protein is CASSLEAAPDQAQHF. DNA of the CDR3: TGTGCCAGCAGCTTGGAGGCAGCCCCCGATCAAGCCCAGCATTTT.

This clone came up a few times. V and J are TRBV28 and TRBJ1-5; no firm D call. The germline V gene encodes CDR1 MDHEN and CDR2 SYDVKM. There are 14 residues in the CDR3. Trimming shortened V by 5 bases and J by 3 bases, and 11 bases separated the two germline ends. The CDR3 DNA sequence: TGTGCCAGCAGTCCCGAGGGTATCAATCAGCCCCAGCATTTT. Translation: CASSPEGINQPQHF.

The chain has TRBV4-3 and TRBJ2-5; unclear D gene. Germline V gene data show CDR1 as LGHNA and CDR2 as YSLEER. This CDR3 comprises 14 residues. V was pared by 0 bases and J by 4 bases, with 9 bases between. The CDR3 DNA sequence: TGCGCCAGCAGCCAAGAGTTCCAGTCAGAGACCCAGTACTTC. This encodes CASSQEFQSETQYF.

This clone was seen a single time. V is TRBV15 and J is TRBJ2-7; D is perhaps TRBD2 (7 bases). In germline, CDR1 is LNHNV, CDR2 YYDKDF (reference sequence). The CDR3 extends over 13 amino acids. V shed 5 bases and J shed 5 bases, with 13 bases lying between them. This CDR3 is CATSDKGGNEQYF. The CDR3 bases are TGTGCCACCAGCGACAAGGGGGGGAACGAGCAGTACTTC.

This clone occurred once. Written as DNA, the CDR3 is TGCGCCAGCAGCTTGGCAGGGTTAGGTTTGGCTGAAGCTTTCTTT. Protein product: CASSLAGLGLAEAFF. This rearrangement joins TRBV5-1 to TRBJ1-1; tentatively, D is TRBD1 (5 bases). Germline V CDR1 and CDR2: SGHRS, YFSETQ. The V and J ends lost 0 bases and 6 bases respectively, with 15 bases between them. The CDR3 is made up of 15 amino acids.

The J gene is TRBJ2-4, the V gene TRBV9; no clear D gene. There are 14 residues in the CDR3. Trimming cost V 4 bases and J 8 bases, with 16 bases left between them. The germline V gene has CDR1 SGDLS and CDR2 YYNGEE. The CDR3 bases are TGTGCCAGCAGCACCCGCCTTGACAAGGACATTCAGTACTTC. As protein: CASSTRLDKDIQYF.

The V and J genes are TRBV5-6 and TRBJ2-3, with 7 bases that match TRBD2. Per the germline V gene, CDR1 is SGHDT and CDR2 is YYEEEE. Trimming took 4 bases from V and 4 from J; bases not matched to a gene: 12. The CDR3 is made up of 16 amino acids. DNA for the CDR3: TGTGCCAGCAGCCAGAGCGGGGATCGGCAAGCAGATACGCAGTATTTT. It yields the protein CASSQSGDRQADTQYF.

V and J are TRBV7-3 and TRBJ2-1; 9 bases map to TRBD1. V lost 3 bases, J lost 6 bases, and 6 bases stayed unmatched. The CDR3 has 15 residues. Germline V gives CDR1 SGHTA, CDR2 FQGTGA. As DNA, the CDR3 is TGTGCCAGCAGCTTCGGGACAGGGTTTGGCAATGAGCAGTTCTTC. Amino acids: CASSFGTGFGNEQFF.

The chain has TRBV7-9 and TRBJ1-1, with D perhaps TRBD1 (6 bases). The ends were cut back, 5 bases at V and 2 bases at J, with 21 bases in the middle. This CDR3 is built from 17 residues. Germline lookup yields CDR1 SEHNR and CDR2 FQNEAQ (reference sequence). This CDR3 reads CASSPWGAGEFNTEAFF. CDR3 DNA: TGTGCCAGCAGCCCGTGGGGGGCAGGAGAATTCAACACTGAAGCTTTCTTT.

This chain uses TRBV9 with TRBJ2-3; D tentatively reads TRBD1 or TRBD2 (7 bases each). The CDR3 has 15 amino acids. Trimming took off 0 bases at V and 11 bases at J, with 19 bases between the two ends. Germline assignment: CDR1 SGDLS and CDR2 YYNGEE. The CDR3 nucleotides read TGTGCCAGCAGCGTAGGGGGAGGGGGCCTACCCAAGCAGTATTTT. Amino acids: CASSVGGGGLPKQYF.